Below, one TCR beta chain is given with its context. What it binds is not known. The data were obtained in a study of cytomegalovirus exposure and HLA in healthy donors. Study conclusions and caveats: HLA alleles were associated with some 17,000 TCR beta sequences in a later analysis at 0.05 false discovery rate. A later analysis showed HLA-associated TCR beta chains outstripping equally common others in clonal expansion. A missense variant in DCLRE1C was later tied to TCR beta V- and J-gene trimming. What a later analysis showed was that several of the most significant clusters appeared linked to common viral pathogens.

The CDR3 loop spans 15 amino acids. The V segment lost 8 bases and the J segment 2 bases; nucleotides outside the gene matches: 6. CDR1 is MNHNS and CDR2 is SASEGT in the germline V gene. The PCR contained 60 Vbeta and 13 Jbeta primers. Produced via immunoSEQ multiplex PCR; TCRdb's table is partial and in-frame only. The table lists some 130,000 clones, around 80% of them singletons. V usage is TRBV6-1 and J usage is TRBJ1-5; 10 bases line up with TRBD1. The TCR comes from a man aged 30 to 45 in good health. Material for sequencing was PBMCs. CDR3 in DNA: TGTGCCAGCGGGGACGGACAGGGGGGCAATCAGCCCCAGCATTTT. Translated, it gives CASGDGQGGNQPQHF.